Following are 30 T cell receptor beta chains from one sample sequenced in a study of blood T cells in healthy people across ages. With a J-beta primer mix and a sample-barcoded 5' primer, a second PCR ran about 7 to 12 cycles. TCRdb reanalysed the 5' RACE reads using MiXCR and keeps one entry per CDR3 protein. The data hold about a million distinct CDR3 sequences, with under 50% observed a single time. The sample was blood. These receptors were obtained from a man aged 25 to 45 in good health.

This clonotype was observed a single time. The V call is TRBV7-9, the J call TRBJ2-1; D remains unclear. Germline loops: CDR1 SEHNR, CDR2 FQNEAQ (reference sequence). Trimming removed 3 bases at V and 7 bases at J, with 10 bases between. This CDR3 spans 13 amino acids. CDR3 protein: CASSFYDGNEQFF. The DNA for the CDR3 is TGTGCCAGCAGCTTTTATGACGGAAATGAGCAGTTCTTC.

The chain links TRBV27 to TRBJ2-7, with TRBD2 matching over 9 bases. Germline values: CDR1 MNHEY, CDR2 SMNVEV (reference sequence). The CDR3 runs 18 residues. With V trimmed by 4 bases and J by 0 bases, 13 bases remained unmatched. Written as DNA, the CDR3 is TGTGCCAGCAGTTCTGCGGGGGGGACTGCTGCCTTCTCCTACGAGCAGTACTTC. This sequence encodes CASSSAGGTAAFSYEQYF.

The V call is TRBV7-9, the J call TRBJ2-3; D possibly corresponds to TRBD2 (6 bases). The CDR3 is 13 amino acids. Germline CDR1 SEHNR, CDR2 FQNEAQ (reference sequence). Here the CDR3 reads CSGAPAGTDTQYF. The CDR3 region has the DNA TGTAGTGGGGCCCCTGCGGGAACAGATACGCAGTATTTT. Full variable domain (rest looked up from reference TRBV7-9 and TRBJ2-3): DTGVSQNPRHKITKRGQNVTFRCDPISEHNRLYWYRQTLGQGPEFLTYFQNEAQLEKSRLLSDRFSAERPKGSFSTLEIQRTEQGDSAMYLCSGAPAGTDTQYFGPGTRLTVL.

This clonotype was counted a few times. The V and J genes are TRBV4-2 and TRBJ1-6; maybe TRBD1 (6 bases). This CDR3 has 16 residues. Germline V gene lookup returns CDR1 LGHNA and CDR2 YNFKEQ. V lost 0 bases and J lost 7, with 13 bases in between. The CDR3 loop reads CASSQESHRENSPLHF. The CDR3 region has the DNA TGTGCCAGCAGCCAAGAATCCCACAGGGAGAATTCACCCCTCCACTTT.

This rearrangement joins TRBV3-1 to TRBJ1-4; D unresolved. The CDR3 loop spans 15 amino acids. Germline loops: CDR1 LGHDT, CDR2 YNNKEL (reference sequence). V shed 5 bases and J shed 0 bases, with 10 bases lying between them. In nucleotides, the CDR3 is TGTGCCAGCAGCGTCCGAGGCCCAACTAATGAAAAACTGTTTTTT. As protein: CASSVRGPTNEKLFF.

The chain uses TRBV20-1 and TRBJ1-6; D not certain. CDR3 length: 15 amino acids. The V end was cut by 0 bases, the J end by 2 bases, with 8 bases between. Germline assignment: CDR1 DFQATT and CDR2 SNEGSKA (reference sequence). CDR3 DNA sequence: TGCAGTGCTAGAGATCGAACAGCCTATAATTCACCCCTCCACTTT. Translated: CSARDRTAYNSPLHF.

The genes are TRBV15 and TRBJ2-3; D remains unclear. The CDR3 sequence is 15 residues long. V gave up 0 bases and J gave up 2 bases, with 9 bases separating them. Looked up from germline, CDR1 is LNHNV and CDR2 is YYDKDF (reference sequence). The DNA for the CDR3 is TGTGCCACCAGCAGAGATCTCAGATTCACAGATACGCAGTATTTT. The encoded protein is CATSRDLRFTDTQYF.

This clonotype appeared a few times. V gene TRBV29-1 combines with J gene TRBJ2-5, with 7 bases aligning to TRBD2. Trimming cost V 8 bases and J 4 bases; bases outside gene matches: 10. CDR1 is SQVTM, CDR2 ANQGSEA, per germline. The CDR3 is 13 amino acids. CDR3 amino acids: CSPRFRGGETQYF. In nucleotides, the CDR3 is TGCAGCCCCCGATTCCGCGGGGGAGAGACCCAGTACTTC.

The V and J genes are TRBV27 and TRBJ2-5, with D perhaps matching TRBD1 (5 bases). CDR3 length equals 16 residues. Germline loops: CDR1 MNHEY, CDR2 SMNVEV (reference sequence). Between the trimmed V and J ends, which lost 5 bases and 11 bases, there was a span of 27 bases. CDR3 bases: TGTGCCAGCAGTGCCACCCCCAGCCAGGGTCGCAATGAGCAGTACTTC. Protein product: CASSATPSQGRNEQYF.

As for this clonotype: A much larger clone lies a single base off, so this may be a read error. The CDR3 region has the DNA TGTGCCAGCTCGGGAGTAGTCTACAATGAGCGGTTCTTC. Translating it yields CASSGVVYNERFF. The chain links TRBV11-2 to TRBJ2-1; perhaps TRBD2 as D (6 bases). CDR3 length: 13 amino acids. CDR1 and CDR2 from the germline V gene are SGHAT and FQNNGV.

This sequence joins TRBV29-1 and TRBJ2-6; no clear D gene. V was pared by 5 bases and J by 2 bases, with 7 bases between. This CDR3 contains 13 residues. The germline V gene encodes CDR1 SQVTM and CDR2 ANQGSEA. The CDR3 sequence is CSVPVTGANVLTF. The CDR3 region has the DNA TGCAGCGTTCCGGTAACTGGGGCCAACGTCCTGACTTTC.

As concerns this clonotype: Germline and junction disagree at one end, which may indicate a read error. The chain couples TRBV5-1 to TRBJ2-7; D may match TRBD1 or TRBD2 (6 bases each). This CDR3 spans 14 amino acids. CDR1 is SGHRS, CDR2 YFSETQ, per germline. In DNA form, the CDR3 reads TGCGCCAGCAGCCCGGGGGCACCGTCCTACGGGCAGTACTTC. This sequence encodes CASSPGAPSYGQYF.

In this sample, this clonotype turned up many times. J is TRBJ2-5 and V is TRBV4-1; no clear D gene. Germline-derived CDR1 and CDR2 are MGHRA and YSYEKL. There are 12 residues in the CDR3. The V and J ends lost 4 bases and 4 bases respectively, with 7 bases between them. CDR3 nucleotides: TGCGCCAGCAGCCCAGGAGTAGAGACCCAGTACTTC. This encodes CASSPGVETQYF.

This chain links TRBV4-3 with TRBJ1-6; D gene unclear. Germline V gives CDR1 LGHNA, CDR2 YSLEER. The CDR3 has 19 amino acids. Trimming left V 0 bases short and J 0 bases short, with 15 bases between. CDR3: CASSQDRPFLSSYNSPLHF. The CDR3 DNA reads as TGCGCCAGCAGCCAAGATAGGCCCTTCTTGAGCTCCTATAATTCACCCCTCCACTTT.

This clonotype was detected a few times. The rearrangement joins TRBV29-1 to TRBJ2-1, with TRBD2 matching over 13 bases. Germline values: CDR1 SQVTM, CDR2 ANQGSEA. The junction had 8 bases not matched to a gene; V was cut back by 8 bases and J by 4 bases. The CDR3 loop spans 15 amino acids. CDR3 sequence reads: CSLGTSGDLYNEQFF. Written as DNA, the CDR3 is TGCAGCCTCGGGACTAGCGGGGACCTGTACAATGAGCAGTTCTTC.

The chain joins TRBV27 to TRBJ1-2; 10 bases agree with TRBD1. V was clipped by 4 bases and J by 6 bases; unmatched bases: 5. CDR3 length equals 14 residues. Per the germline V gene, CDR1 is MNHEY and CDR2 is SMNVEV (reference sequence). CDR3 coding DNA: TGTGCCAGCAGTTCGACAGGGGGCTGGGATGGCTACACCTTC. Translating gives CASSSTGGWDGYTF.

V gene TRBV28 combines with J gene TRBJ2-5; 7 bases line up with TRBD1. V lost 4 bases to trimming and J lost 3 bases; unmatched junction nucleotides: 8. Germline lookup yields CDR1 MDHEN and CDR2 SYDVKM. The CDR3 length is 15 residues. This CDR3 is CASSYSTGVEETQYF. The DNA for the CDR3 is TGTGCCAGCAGTTACTCTACAGGGGTCGAAGAGACCCAGTACTTC. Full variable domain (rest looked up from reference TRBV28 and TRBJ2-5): DVKVTQSSRYLVKRTGEKVFLECVQDMDHENMFWYRQDPGLGLRLIYFSYDVKMKEKGDIPEGYSVSREKKERFSLILESASTNQTSMYLCASSYSTGVEETQYFGPGTRLLVL.

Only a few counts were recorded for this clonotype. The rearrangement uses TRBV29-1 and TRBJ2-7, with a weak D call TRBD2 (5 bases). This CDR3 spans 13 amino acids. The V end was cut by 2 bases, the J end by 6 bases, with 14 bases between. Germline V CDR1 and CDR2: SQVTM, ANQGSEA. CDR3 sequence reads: CSVERGRRGEQYF. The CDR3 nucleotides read TGCAGCGTTGAACGAGGGAGACGAGGCGAGCAGTACTTC.

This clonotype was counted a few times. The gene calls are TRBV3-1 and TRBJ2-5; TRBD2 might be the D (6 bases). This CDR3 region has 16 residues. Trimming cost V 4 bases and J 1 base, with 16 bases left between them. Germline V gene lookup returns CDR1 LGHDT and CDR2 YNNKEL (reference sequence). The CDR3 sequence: CASSLFNRGTQETQYF. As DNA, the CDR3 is TGTGCCAGCAGCCTGTTCAACCGGGGGACCCAAGAGACCCAGTACTTC.

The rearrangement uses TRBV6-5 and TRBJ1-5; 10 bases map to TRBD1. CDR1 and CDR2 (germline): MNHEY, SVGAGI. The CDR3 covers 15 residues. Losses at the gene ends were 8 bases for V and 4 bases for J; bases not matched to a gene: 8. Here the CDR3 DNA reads TGTGCCAGCGGTCAGGGACAGGGGTTAAATCAGCCCCAGCATTTT. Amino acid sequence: CASGQGQGLNQPQHF.

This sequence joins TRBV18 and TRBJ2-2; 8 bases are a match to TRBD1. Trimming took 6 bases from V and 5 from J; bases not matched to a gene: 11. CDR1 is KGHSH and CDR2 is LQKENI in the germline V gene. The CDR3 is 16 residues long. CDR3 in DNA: TGTGCCAGCTCGCCATCGGGACAGGTGGAGACCGGGGAGCTGTTTTTT. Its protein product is CASSPSGQVETGELFF.

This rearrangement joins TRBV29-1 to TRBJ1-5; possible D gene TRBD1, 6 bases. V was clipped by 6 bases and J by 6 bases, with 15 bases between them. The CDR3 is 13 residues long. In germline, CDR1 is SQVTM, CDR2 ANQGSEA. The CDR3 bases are TGCAGCGTCGGGGGCAGGGGAGGTCAGCCCCAGCATTTT. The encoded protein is CSVGGRGGQPQHF. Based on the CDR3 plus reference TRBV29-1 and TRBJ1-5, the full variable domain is SAVISQKPSRDICQRGTSLTIQCQVDSQVTMMFWYRQQPGQSLTLIATANQGSEATYESGFVIDKFPISRPNLTFSTLTVSNMSPEDSSIYLCSVGGRGGQPQHFGDGTRLSIL.

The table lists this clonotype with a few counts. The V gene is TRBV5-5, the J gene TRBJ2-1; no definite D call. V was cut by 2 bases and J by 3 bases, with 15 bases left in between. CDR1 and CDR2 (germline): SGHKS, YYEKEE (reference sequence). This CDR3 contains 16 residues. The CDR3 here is CASSFERRLIYNEQFF. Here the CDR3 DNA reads TGTGCCAGCAGCTTTGAGAGACGTCTTATCTACAATGAGCAGTTCTTC.

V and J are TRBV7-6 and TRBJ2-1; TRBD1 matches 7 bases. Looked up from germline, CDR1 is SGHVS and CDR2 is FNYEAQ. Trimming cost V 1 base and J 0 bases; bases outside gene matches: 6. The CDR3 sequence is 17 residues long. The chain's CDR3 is CASSLGEGQRSYNEQFF. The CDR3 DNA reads TGTGCCAGCAGCTTAGGAGAGGGACAGCGCTCCTACAATGAGCAGTTCTTC. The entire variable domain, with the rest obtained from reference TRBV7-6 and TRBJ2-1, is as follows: GAGVSQSPRYKVTKRGQDVALRCDPISGHVSLYWYRQALGQGPEFLTYFNYEAQQDKSGLPNDRFSAERPEGSISTLTIQRTEQRDSAMYRCASSLGEGQRSYNEQFFGPGTRLTVL.

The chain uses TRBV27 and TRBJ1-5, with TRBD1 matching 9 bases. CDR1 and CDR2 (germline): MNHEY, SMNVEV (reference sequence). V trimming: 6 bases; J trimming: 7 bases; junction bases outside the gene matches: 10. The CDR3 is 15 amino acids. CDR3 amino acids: CASSPYRDREQPQHF. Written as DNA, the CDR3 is TGTGCCAGCAGCCCCTACCGGGACAGGGAGCAGCCCCAGCATTTT.

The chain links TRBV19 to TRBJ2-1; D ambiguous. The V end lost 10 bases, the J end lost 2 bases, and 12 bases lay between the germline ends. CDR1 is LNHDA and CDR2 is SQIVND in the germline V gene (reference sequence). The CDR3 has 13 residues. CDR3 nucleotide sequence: TGTGCCACAAAGGGATTTACCTACAATGAGCAGTTCTTC. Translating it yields CATKGFTYNEQFF.

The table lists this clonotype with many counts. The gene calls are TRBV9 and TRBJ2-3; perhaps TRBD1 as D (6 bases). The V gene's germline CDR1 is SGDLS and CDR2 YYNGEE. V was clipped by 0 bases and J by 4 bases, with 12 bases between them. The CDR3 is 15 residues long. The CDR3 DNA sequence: TGTGCCAGCAGCGTAGCCACAGGGTTTTCAGATACGCAGTATTTT. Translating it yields CASSVATGFSDTQYF.

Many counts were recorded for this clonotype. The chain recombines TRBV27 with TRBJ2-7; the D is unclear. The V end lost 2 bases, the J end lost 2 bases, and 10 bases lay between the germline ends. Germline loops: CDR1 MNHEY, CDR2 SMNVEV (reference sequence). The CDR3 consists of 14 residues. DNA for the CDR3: TGTGCCAGCAGTTTAGGCCCTGGAACCTACGAGCAGTACTTC. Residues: CASSLGPGTYEQYF.

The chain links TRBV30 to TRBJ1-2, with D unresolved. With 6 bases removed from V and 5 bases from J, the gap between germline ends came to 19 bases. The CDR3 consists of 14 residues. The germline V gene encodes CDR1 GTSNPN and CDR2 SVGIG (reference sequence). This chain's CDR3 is CACKPDKGLYGYTF. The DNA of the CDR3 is TGTGCCTGCAAACCAGACAAAGGCCTTTATGGCTACACCTTC.

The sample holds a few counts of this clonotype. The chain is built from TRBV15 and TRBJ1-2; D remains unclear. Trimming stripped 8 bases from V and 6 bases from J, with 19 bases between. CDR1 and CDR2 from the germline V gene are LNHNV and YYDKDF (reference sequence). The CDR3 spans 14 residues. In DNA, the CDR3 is TGTGCCACCTCCGGAGTGTGGGCGGAGGATGGCTACACCTTC. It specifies CATSGVWAEDGYTF.